This T cell receptor beta chain was sequenced for a study of cytomegalovirus exposure and HLA in healthy donors. Study-wide findings and caveats: Presence/absence analyses supposed approximately even sequencing depth among donors.

About this clone itself: What it binds is not known.

60 Vbeta and 13 Jbeta primers were used in PCR. Measured with immunoSEQ multiplex PCR; TCRdb has only the in-frame clones, and not every one. The sample lists roughly 110,000 clones, more than 60% seen once, with under 7.5% in the top ten. CDR1 is GTSNPN and CDR2 is SVGIG in the germline V gene (reference sequence). CDR3 size: 15 residues. Trimming removed 8 bases from V and 2 bases from J, with 22 bases in between. Sequenced material: PBMCs. The origin of this receptor is a woman aged 45-60 years in good health and CMV-seropositive. The genes are TRBV30 and TRBJ2-7; a weak D match, TRBD2 (5 bases). CDR3 sequence reads: CAVSPPGLSPYEQYF. The CDR3 nucleotides are TGTGCCGTCTCCCCCCCTGGACTGTCCCCCTACGAGCAGTACTTC.